These T cell receptor beta chains were read from a single sample in a study of response to subunit inactivated influenza vaccine. One entry per CDR3 protein, called by TCRdb with MiXCR from the RT-PCR reads. The sample carries about 780,000 distinct CDR3 sequences, about 18% recorded once. This sample comprised PBMCs from blood, obtained about 5 days after vaccination. Receptors originate from a man aged 45 to 65 who received an inactivated influenza vaccine. The CDR3 runs from the conserved cysteine through the conserved F or W.

V gene: TRBV2; CDR3 length: 15; J gene: TRBJ2-1; CDR3 protein: CASREGQGIVNEQFF
V gene: TRBV28; CDR3 length: 16; J gene: TRBJ2-5; CDR3 protein: CASSLWGEGARETQYF
V gene: TRBV12-3/TRBV12-4; CDR3 length: 12; J gene: TRBJ1-1; CDR3 protein: CASTIRGTEAFF
V gene: TRBV29-1; CDR3 length: 12; J gene: TRBJ2-7; CDR3 protein: CSVEDGTLEQYF
V gene: TRBV12-3/TRBV12-4; CDR3 length: 13; J gene: TRBJ1-5; CDR3 protein: CASRQTVNQPQHF
V gene: TRBV5-5; CDR3 length: 15; J gene: TRBJ1-5; CDR3 protein: CASSPGTGSFQPQHF
V gene: TRBV6-1; CDR3 length: 14; J gene: TRBJ2-5; CDR3 protein: CASRGRLAKETQYF
V gene: TRBV6-6; CDR3 length: 12; J gene: TRBJ1-1; CDR3 protein: CASSYIRSEAFF
V gene: TRBV6-5; CDR3 length: 13; J gene: TRBJ2-2; CDR3 protein: CASSYYSMGELFF
V gene: TRBV12-3/TRBV12-4; CDR3 length: 13; J gene: TRBJ1-3; CDR3 protein: CASSLLFGNTIYF
V gene: TRBV7-2; CDR3 length: 15; J gene: TRBJ1-2; CDR3 protein: CASSLQPGGSRGYTF
V gene: TRBV7-9; CDR3 length: 13; J gene: TRBJ2-1; CDR3 protein: CASSQDRVGGQFF
V gene: TRBV10-3; CDR3 length: 15; J gene: TRBJ2-7; CDR3 protein: CAISGPGQGSYEQYF
V gene: TRBV5-1; CDR3 length: 14; J gene: TRBJ2-7; CDR3 protein: CASSLEVLSYEQYF
V gene: TRBV7-2; CDR3 length: 16; J gene: TRBJ1-5; CDR3 protein: CASSLRGTGGNQPQHF
V gene: TRBV7-9; CDR3 length: 15; J gene: TRBJ2-1; CDR3 protein: CASSPGTGALNEQFF
V gene: TRBV20-1; CDR3 length: 15; J gene: TRBJ1-5; CDR3 protein: CSARKSTGTGQPQHF
V gene: TRBV20-1; CDR3 length: 17; J gene: TRBJ1-6; CDR3 protein: CSARPETEILYNSPLHF
V gene: TRBV4-1; CDR3 length: 16; J gene: TRBJ2-7; CDR3 protein: CASSQEPGEGSYEQYF
V gene: TRBV29-1; CDR3 length: 13; J gene: TRBJ1-2; CDR3 protein: CSVGGGAGYGYTF
V gene: TRBV28; CDR3 length: 13; J gene: TRBJ2-7; CDR3 protein: CATQGQGRYEQYF
V gene: TRBV20-1; CDR3 length: 15; J gene: TRBJ2-3; CDR3 protein: CSARQTSGGAPTQYF
V gene: TRBV28; CDR3 length: 15; J gene: TRBJ2-5; CDR3 protein: CASLGAGRYQETQYF